This T cell receptor beta chain was identified during a study of regulatory T cells in long-lasting Graves disease (dated by TCRdb to 2020 to 2023). A note on the overall study: Antithyroid drugs had been taken for less than 3 months by newly diagnosed Graves' disease patients. The study was conducted in China and was registered as a clinical trial. Peripheral blood TCR sequencing and RNA sequencing compared persistent Graves' disease patients with newly diagnosed Graves' disease patients. A total of roughly 35 samples were covered by TCR sequencing, comprising around 13 persistent and around 20 newly diagnosed Graves' disease patients.

This clonotype was seen more than once but under ten times. This clone's antigen is unknown. The sample holds no much larger clone one base away, and base qualities are not on file. The research as a whole found: TRBV28, TRBJ1-2 and TRBJ2-5 were preferentially used in persistent disease, while TRBV20-1 and TRBJ2-1 were favored in newly diagnosed disease. The small sample size was acknowledged by the authors as a limitation that may reduce accuracy. Compared with newly diagnosed patients, patients with persistent Graves' disease had lower TCR Shannon entropy and fewer highly expanded clones, which suggests clonal expansion. Persistent patients shared more public clonotypes among themselves (around 3,000) than newly diagnosed patients did (over 950). Only the TCR beta chain was sequenced and analyzed. Only peripheral blood was studied, because thyroid tissue, the primary lesion, was inaccessible.

The time point label of this sample denotes: newly diagnosed GD, antithyroid drugs for less than 3 months. For both TCR sequencing and RNA sequencing, RNA was extracted from PBMCs in TRIzol. The diagnosis of Graves' disease was made according to American Thyroid Association guidelines. Recruitment of patients was carried out at an endocrinology department in Xi'an, China. From each patient, about 8.9 milliliters of peripheral blood was collected into an EDTA anticoagulant tube. Ficoll Paque Plus density gradient separation was used to isolate PBMCs, and no further T cell sorting was done. RNA quality was checked with an Agilent 2100 Bioanalyzer and agarose gel, and concentration with a NanoDrop 2000. Ends trimmed: V by 9 bases, J by 0 bases; bases unmatched to a gene: 4. CDR1 and CDR2, looked up from the germline V gene, are MNHNS and SASEGT. The CDR3 measures 13 amino acids from cysteine to phenylalanine. Only the CDR3 DNA is retained, 39 bases long and in frame from the first base.

The library relied on multiplex PCR. TCRdb records Illumina HiSeq 4000 as the sequencer. To build TCR beta libraries, CDR3 regions were amplified by Arm-PCR using iRepertoire HTBI primers. PCR products were gel purified before sequencing. As for how the authors treated the data: Across samples, around 58 TRBV and 13 to 15 TRBJ segments were identified and used for gene usage analysis of CDR3 amino acid clonotypes. COPE and FqMerger were used to merge the filtered high-quality paired reads into contigs. BLAST was used to align contigs to the IMGT TRBV, TRBD and TRBJ reference genes, and CDR3 was defined following IMGT. Any clonotype with a frequency above 0.1% was classified as a highly expanded clone. Shannon entropy was used to measure repertoire diversity, and the Gini coefficient was used to measure V-J evenness. A clonotype was considered public if more than one individual shared it. TCRdb reprocessed the public reads (quality trimming at Q25 with fastp, clone calling with MiXCR) and kept in-frame beta chains. Each record represents a unique CDR3 protein, reported with the most common genes and DNA among its rows. The V and J calls come from TCRdb's annotation, not from the publication. Recorded for this sample are 380,000 or so distinct CDR3 sequences; 15% to 20% of them occurred a single time. Of the sample, 20% to 25% is held by the ten largest clones.

These same records also appear under a second study, on T cells in Graves' hyperthyroidism and ophthalmopathy. The second paper states: A patient counted as having stable Graves' hyperthyroidism if no progression to ophthalmopathy occurred over 18 months of follow-up. Hyperthyroidism patients were newly diagnosed, had a disease duration of under 2 months, and were aged 18 to 65 years. Patients with uncontrolled infections, other autoimmune diseases, pregnancy or lactation were excluded. Diagnoses were based on clinical symptoms, serum thyroxine and TRAb, thyroid ultrasound and orbital computed tomography. The TCR CDR3 was subjected to a first round of RT-PCR using the HTBI primer set and the Qiagen OneStep RT-PCR kit. Most expanded thyroid clonotypes (frequency above 0.001) were also detected in blood, suggesting blood repertoires may reflect thyroid immune responses. In cross-validation, a model built on a 13 V-J signature told ophthalmopathy apart from stable hyperthyroidism with 85% to 90% sensitivity and approximately 81% specificity, and in testing the same model reached 80%/75%. In validation, progression to ophthalmopathy was predicted by the model with 70.59% sensitivity and just over 72% specificity, a median of 6.5 months before onset. A discovery cohort of about 95 patients, about 44 with Graves' ophthalmopathy and 55 to 60 with stable Graves' hyperthyroidism, was used to find distinguishing TCR V-J signatures. Prospective prediction of ophthalmopathy was tested in an independent validation cohort consisting of some 19 hyperthyroidism patients and more than 15 patients who later progressed to ophthalmopathy. The roughly 100 discovery patients were randomly divided into training and test sets at a 7:3 ratio. In more than five Graves' hyperthyroidism patients, the study also compared T-cell repertoires from thyroid tissue with T-cell repertoires from blood. After blood sampling, hyperthyroidism patients were treated with methimazole at a starting dose of 30 mg daily, and ophthalmopathy patients were treated with high-dose intravenous methylprednisolone. A second multiplex PCR round built the libraries, followed by size selection and purification. Paired-end sequencing of the libraries was performed with 100 bp reads on an Illumina HiSeq2000. Raw data were processed with SOAPnuke, discarding reads with adapters, uncalled bases, mean Phred below 15, or no exact constant-primer or identifier match. High-quality paired reads were merged using COPE v1.2.5, and each unique nucleotide sequence was defined as a clonotype. MiTCR v1.1 was used to align clonotypes to the IMGT TRBV, TRBD and TRBJ reference segments. The analysis was restricted to V-J combinations with a frequency above 0.0001, which together covered around 99% of the repertoires. A TCS score was defined as the ratio between F50 (clonal expansion) and ExV (chaos), using BLOSUM62-based TCRdist between CDR3 peptides within each V-J. Welch's t-statistics and random forest reduced 500 to 550 V-J features to 13, which were used in a naive Bayes classifier (R e1071). Sample size was not statistically predetermined, and blinding of investigators to group allocation was not performed. The paper reports TCR Vbeta CDR3 sequencing of 130 to 150 peripheral blood samples: over 40 ophthalmopathy, under 85 hyperthyroidism and 17 progressor patients.

In this chain, TRBV6-1 is recombined with TRBJ1-1; 7 of the junction bases match TRBD1. This specimen consisted of peripheral blood mononuclear cells (PBMCs), obtained at new diagnosis, from a patient treated with antithyroid drugs. The receptor comes from a woman under 30 with Graves disease. Donor details come from another sample of the same person, matched by shared clones. In nucleotides, the sequence is TGTGCCAGTTTACAGGGGATGAACACTGAAGCTTTCTTT. It translates to CASLQGMNTEAFF.